These 5 T cell receptor beta chains originate from one sample sequenced in a study of blood T cells in healthy people across ages. It was with a sample-barcoded 5' primer and a J-beta primer mix that a second PCR of roughly 7 to 12 cycles was run. TCRdb reprocessed the 5' RACE reads with MiXCR, giving one entry per CDR3 protein. Of around 690,000 distinct CDR3 sequences in the sample, roughly 53% were seen once. The source material was blood. Receptors were obtained from a man between 60 and 75 years old in good health.

Note on this clonotype: This may arise from a read error, as a much more abundant clone is one base away. This CDR3 fails to terminate in the conserved phenylalanine or tryptophan, so it likely reflects a read error. This rearrangement joins TRBV29-1 to TRBJ2-5, with D tentatively TRBD1 (6 bases). Germline V gene lookup returns CDR1 SQVTM and CDR2 ANQGSEA. V gave up 7 bases and J gave up 2 bases, with 8 bases separating them. This CDR3 is built from 11 residues. The CDR3 DNA is TGCAGCGGAGGACAGCAAGAGACCCAGTACATC. It translates to CSGGQQETQYI.

This CDR3 is CASSLDGVRQSYEQYF. The CDR3 DNA reads as TGCGCCAGCAGCTTGGATGGGGTAAGACAGAGCTACGAGCAGTACTTC. The chain carries TRBV5-1 and TRBJ2-7, with a tentative D call TRBD1 (5 bases). Germline V gene sequence: CDR1 SGHRS, CDR2 YFSETQ. V lost 0 bases to trimming and J lost 3 bases, with 16 bases between them. The CDR3 extends over 16 amino acids.

This clonotype was picked up a small number of times. The CDR3 reads CASSISGGPYNEQFF. The CDR3 DNA is TGCGCCAGCAGCATCAGCGGGGGACCCTACAATGAGCAGTTCTTC. The rearrangement joins TRBV5-1 to TRBJ2-1; 8 bases are a match to TRBD2. Trimming at V came to 4 bases and at J to 2 bases, leaving 5 bases not matched to a gene. CDR1 SGHRS and CDR2 YFSETQ come from the germline V gene. This CDR3 comprises 15 residues. Full variable domain (remainder filled in from reference TRBV5-1 and TRBJ2-1): KAGVTQTPRYLIKTRGQQVTLSCSPISGHRSVSWYQQTPGQGLQFLFEYFSETQRNKGNFPGRFSGRQFSNSRSEMNVSTLELGDSALYLCASSISGGPYNEQFFGPGTRLTVL.

V gene TRBV28 combines with J gene TRBJ2-5, with TRBD1 matching over 7 bases. The CDR3 is 14 residues long. Germline V lookup: CDR1 MDHEN, CDR2 SYDVKM. J lost 5 bases, V lost 8 bases, and 11 bases had no gene match. The DNA for the CDR3 is TGTGCCAGCGGCTCACTAGGGGGCCGGGAGACCCAGTACTTC. It yields the protein CASGSLGGRETQYF.

The rearrangement uses TRBV3-1 and TRBJ2-4, with D unresolved. The end of the DNA is better explained by TRBJ2-7, so the J call may be wrong. CDR1 LGHDT and CDR2 YNNKEL come from the germline V gene (reference sequence). This CDR3 has 13 amino acids. CDR3 amino acids: CASGRAGTYEQYF. The CDR3 DNA is TGTGCCAGCGGTCGTGCAGGCACCTACGAGCAGTACTTC.